The 18 T cell receptor beta chains reported below all come from one sample, sequenced in a study of Ad26.COV2.S vaccination and SARS-CoV-2 variants. Only in-frame clones appear in the TCRdb table, and some are missing; sequencing was by immunoSEQ multiplex PCR. The repertoire consists of just under 250,000 clones, with roughly 88% occurring once and the leading ten covering approximately 12%. Specified treatment: over 15 received Ad26.COV2.S at low or high dose, single or two shots; several received placebo; per-sample allocation not given. Sampling occurred on day 63 after the first vaccine or placebo injection. Sequencing used peripheral blood, obtained in a trial of Ad26.COV2.S vaccine versus placebo. These receptors were obtained from a person aged 18 to 59 who received the Ad26.COV2.S COVID-19 vaccine or a placebo.

CDR3 sequence: CASSSRGLAGGYEQYF. DNA for the CDR3: TGCGCCAGCAGCTCCCGTGGACTAGCGGGGGGGTACGAGCAGTACTTC. V usage is TRBV5-1 and J usage is TRBJ2-7, with 15 bases lining up with TRBD2. This CDR3 region has 16 residues. Trimming at V came to 3 bases and at J to 4 bases, leaving 5 bases not matched to a gene. The germline gives CDR1 SGHRS, CDR2 YFSETQ. The full variable domain, in which reference TRBV5-1 and TRBJ2-7 provide the parts outside the CDR3, is KAGVTQTPRYLIKTRGQQVTLSCSPISGHRSVSWYQQTPGQGLQFLFEYFSETQRNKGNFPGRFSGRQFSNSRSEMNVSTLELGDSALYLCASSSRGLAGGYEQYFGPGTRLTVT.

The V and J genes are TRBV27 and TRBJ1-2; the D is unclear. With 2 bases removed from V and 1 base from J, the gap between germline ends came to 5 bases. CDR3 length: 13 amino acids. The germline CDR1 and CDR2 sequences are MNHEY and SMNVEV (reference sequence). The CDR3 DNA reads as TGTGCCAGCAGTTTAACTGGTAACTATGGCTACACCTTC. It translates to CASSLTGNYGYTF.

This clone occurred once. The V gene is TRBV3-1 (or the pseudogene TRBV3-2), the J gene TRBJ2-6; the match to TRBD1 covers 8 bases. V dropped 4 bases and J dropped 0; count of bases not matched to a gene: 8. The CDR3 covers 18 residues. Germline assignment: CDR1 LGHDT and CDR2 YNNKEL (reference sequence). The CDR3 is CASSPMTGAVSGANVLTF. CDR3 DNA sequence: TGTGCCAGCAGCCCGATGACAGGGGCGGTCTCTGGGGCCAACGTCCTGACTTTC.

The V call is TRBV2, the J call TRBJ2-7, with 9 bases matching TRBD1. The CDR3 length is 14 residues. The V gene's germline CDR1 is SNHLY and CDR2 FYNNEI. The junction had 7 bases not matched to a gene; V was cut back by 1 base and J by 9 bases. The CDR3 nucleotides read TGTGCCAGCAGTGAAGGGGGGACAGGGTCTCGGCAGTACTTC. Protein: CASSEGGTGSRQYF.

The rearrangement joins TRBV5-6 to TRBJ1-1; TRBD1 is a possible D gene (6 bases). V was pared by 1 base and J by 0 bases, with 10 bases between. Germline V gene data show CDR1 as SGHDT and CDR2 as YYEEEE. CDR3 length equals 15 residues. The CDR3: CASSLTGTMNTEAFF. Here the CDR3 DNA reads TGTGCCAGCAGCTTGACAGGGACCATGAACACTGAAGCTTTCTTT.

CDR3 sequence (DNA): TGTGCCAGCAGCTTAAGTGGTAGTCAAGGGAAAGAGACCCAGTACTTC. It codes for CASSLSGSQGKETQYF. The chain recombines TRBV7-3 with TRBJ2-5; D uncertain. From germline, CDR1 is SGHTA and CDR2 FQGTGA. This CDR3 comprises 16 residues. Trimming shortened V by 1 base and J by 3 bases, and 15 bases separated the two germline ends. Full variable domain (outside the CDR3, taken from reference TRBV7-3 and TRBJ2-5): GAGVSQTPSNKVTEKGKYVELRCDPISGHTALYWYRQSLGQGPEFLIYFQGTGAADDSGLPNDRFFAVRPEGSVSTLKIQRTERGDSAVYLCASSLSGSQGKETQYFGPGTRLLVL.

The chain carries TRBV7-3 and TRBJ2-3; 8 bases match TRBD2. V was pared by 0 bases and J by 0 bases, with 5 bases of the junction left unmatched. CDR1 and CDR2 from the germline V gene are SGHTA and FQGTGA. The CDR3 contains 17 residues. The DNA for the CDR3 is TGTGCCAGCAGCTTAACCCCAGCGGGGGTAAGCACAGATACGCAGTATTTT. Its protein product is CASSLTPAGVSTDTQYF. Filled out from reference TRBV7-3 and TRBJ2-3, the complete variable domain reads GAGVSQTPSNKVTEKGKYVELRCDPISGHTALYWYRQSLGQGPEFLIYFQGTGAADDSGLPNDRFFAVRPEGSVSTLKIQRTERGDSAVYLCASSLTPAGVSTDTQYFGPGTRLTVL.

V is TRBV6-1 and J is TRBJ2-3; D not certain. Germline V gene data show CDR1 as MNHNS and CDR2 as SASEGT. V lost 0 bases and J 4 bases, leaving 5 bases between the germline ends. The CDR3 length is 13 residues. CDR3 nucleotide sequence: TGTGCCAGCAGTGAAGCGGTCCCAGATACGCAGTATTTT. Translating gives CASSEAVPDTQYF.

The chain couples TRBV9 to TRBJ2-1, with D maybe TRBD1 (6 bases). CDR3 length: 15 residues. Germline V gives CDR1 SGDLS, CDR2 YYNGEE. Trimming stripped 0 bases from V and 2 bases from J, with 9 bases between. As DNA, the CDR3 is TGTGCCAGCAGCGTAGGGACAGATACCTACAATGAGCAGTTCTTC. This encodes CASSVGTDTYNEQFF.

A note on this clone: A junction boundary mismatches the germline segment, possibly from a read error. The rearrangement joins TRBV5-1 to TRBJ2-7, with no clear D. Germline CDR1 and CDR2: SGHRS and YFSETQ. The CDR3 has 13 amino acids. The CDR3 loop is CASSSNTTYEQYF. The CDR3 DNA reads TGCGCCAGCAGCTCAAACACCACCTATGAGCAGTACTTC.

The chain uses TRBV30 and TRBJ2-3; D may correspond to TRBD1 or TRBD2 (7 bases each). The V end lost 8 bases, the J end lost 4 bases, and 16 bases lay between the germline ends. The CDR3 runs to 13 residues. The germline gives CDR1 GTSNPN, CDR2 SVGIG (reference sequence). Here the CDR3 reads CARGEGTADTQYF. In nucleotides, the CDR3 is TGTGCCCGGGGGGAGGGGACAGCAGATACGCAGTATTTT.

The chain links TRBV5-1 to TRBJ2-2; TRBD1 aligns across 8 bases. J lost 2 bases, V lost 4 bases, and 4 bases had no gene match. Germline V gene data show CDR1 as SGHRS and CDR2 as YFSETQ. The CDR3 contains 15 residues. As DNA, the CDR3 is TGCGCCAGCAGCAAGGACAGGGCAAACACCGGGGAGCTGTTTTTT. Protein: CASSKDRANTGELFF.

The V gene is TRBV12-5, the J gene TRBJ2-3; 7 nucleotides agree with TRBD2. J was trimmed by 1 base and V by 8 bases; bases with no gene match: 6. Germline V gene data show CDR1 as LGHNT and CDR2 as FRNRAP. The CDR3 loop spans 14 amino acids. CDR3 coding DNA: TGTGCTAGTATGGCTAGCGGTCGCACAGATACGCAGTATTTT. Translated, it gives CASMASGRTDTQYF.

J is TRBJ1-1 and V is TRBV6-5; D may be TRBD1 (5 bases). The ends were cut back, 7 bases at V and 6 bases at J, with 12 bases in the middle. This CDR3 has 12 amino acids. Germline-derived CDR1 and CDR2 are MNHEY and SVGAGI. The CDR3 nucleotides are TGTGCCAGCACCGACAGAGTATCTGAAGCTTTCTTT. It translates to CASTDRVSEAFF.

This rearrangement joins TRBV29-1 to TRBJ2-5; 7 bases map to TRBD2. CDR1 is SQVTM and CDR2 is ANQGSEA in the germline V gene. Trimming at V came to 6 bases and at J to 5 bases, leaving 6 bases not matched to a gene. The CDR3 has 12 residues. The CDR3 here is CSVGGEWETQYF. The CDR3, as DNA: TGCAGCGTGGGGGGGGAATGGGAGACCCAGTACTTC.

Of note for this clone: A read error is likely, as this CDR3 ends without the conserved phenylalanine or tryptophan. No DNA is shown, since the ends of the CDR3 on it are uncertain; the CDR3 is the one TCRdb lists. V is TRBV5-3 and J is TRBJ2-7; the table's D call, TRBD1, has no DNA check behind it. TRBV5-3 is labeled an ORF, and its function is uncertain. The CDR3 is 11 residues long, counting both termini. CDR3 in amino acids: CARSFGDREEA.

The chain has TRBV19 and TRBJ2-3; D not resolved. Germline V gives CDR1 LNHDA, CDR2 SQIVND (reference sequence). With 2 bases removed from V and 1 base from J, the gap between germline ends came to 7 bases. The CDR3 runs 14 residues. The CDR3 sequence: CASSIHTRTDTQYF. In DNA, the CDR3 is TGTGCCAGTAGTATACACACCCGCACAGATACGCAGTATTTT.

The V and J genes are TRBV7-9 and TRBJ1-1; no clear D gene. Between the trimmed V and J ends, which lost 5 bases and 0 bases, there was a span of 10 bases. The CDR3 has 14 residues. Germline values: CDR1 SEHNR, CDR2 FQNEAQ (reference sequence). The CDR3: CASSPLWVNTEAFF. As DNA, the CDR3 is TGTGCCAGCAGCCCTCTCTGGGTGAACACTGAAGCTTTCTTT.